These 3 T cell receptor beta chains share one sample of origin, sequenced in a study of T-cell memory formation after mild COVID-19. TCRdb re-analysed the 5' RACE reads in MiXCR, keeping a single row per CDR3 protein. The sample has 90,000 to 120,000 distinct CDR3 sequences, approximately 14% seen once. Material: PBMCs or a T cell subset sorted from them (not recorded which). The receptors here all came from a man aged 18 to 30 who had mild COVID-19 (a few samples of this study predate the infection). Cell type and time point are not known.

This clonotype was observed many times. The CDR3 sequence: CASSQNREENQPQHF. DNA of the CDR3: TGTGCCAGCAGCCAAAACAGGGAAGAAAATCAGCCCCAGCATTTT. J is TRBJ1-5 and V is TRBV4-2; a possible D gene is TRBD1 (6 bases). This CDR3 spans 15 amino acids. The V and J ends lost 2 bases and 4 bases respectively, with 12 bases between them. Germline CDR1 reads LGHNA; CDR2 reads YNFKEQ.

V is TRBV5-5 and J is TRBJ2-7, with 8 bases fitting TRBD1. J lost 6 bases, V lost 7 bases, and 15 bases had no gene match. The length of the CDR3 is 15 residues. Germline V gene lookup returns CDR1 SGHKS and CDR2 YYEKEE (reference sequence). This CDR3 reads CASGSSGTGYSEQYF. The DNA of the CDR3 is TGTGCCAGCGGATCTTCCGGGACAGGTTATAGCGAGCAGTACTTC. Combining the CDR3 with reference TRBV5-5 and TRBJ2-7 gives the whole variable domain DAGVTQSPTHLIKTRGQQVTLRCSPISGHKSVSWYQQVLGQGPQFIFQYYEKEERGRGNFPDRFSARQFPNYSSELNVNALLLGDSALYLCASGSSGTGYSEQYFGPGTRLTVT.

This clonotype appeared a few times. CDR3 amino acids: CASSLGDRGQREQYF. CDR3 DNA: TGCGCCAGCAGCTTGGGGGACAGGGGGCAGCGCGAGCAGTACTTC. The chain couples TRBV5-1 to TRBJ2-7; 12 bases are a match to TRBD1. Germline CDR1 is SGHRS and CDR2 is YFSETQ. Trimming at V came to 0 bases and at J to 6 bases, leaving 4 bases not matched to a gene. The CDR3 covers 15 residues.